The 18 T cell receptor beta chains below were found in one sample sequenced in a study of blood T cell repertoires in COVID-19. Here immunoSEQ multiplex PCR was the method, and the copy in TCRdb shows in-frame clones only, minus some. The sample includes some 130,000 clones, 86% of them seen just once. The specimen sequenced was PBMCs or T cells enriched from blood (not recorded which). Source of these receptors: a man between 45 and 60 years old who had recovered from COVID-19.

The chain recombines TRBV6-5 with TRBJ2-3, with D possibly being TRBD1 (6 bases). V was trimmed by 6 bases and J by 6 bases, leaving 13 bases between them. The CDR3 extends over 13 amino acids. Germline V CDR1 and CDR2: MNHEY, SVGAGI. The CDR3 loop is CASSEGVRDTQYF. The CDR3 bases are TGTGCCAGCAGCGAGGGGGTTAGGGATACGCAGTATTTT.

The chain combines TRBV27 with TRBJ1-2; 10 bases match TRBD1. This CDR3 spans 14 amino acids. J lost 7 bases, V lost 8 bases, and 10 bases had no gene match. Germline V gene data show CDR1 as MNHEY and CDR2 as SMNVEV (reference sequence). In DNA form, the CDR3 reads TGTGCCAGCGGACCGGGACAGGGGAGTTTTGGCTACACCTTC. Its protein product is CASGPGQGSFGYTF.

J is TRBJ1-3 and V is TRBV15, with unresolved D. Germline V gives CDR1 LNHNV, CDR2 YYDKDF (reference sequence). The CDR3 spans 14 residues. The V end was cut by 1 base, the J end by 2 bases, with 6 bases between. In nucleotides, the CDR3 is TGTGCCACCAGCAGAGGAGGGACTGGAAACACCATATATTTT. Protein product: CATSRGGTGNTIYF.

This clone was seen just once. The CDR3 reads CASRGQQNQPQHF. CDR3 DNA: TGTGCCAGCAGGGGACAGCAGAATCAGCCCCAGCATTTT. This sequence joins TRBV6-5 and TRBJ1-5; the match to TRBD1 covers 7 bases. The V gene end was trimmed by 6 bases and the J gene end by 4 bases; junction bases not matched to a gene: 3. Per the germline V gene, CDR1 is MNHEY and CDR2 is SVGAGI. This CDR3 comprises 13 residues.

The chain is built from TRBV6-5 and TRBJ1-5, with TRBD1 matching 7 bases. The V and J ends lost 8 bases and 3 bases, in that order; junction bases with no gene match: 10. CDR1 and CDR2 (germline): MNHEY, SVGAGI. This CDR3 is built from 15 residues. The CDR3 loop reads CASQRVQGNNQPQHF. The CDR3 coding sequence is TGTGCCAGCCAAAGAGTACAGGGGAACAATCAGCCCCAGCATTTT.

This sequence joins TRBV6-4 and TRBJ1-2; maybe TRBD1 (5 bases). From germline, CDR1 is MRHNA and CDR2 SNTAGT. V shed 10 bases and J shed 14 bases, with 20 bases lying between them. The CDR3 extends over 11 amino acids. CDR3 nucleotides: TGTGCCAAATATCCAGACAGCTTCTATACCTTC. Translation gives CAKYPDSFYTF.

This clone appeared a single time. The CDR3 bases are TGTGCCAGCAGTTACGGGGCGCGGCGGGAGGGCTACGAGCAGTACTTC. It codes for CASSYGARREGYEQYF. This chain connects TRBV6-7 to TRBJ2-7, with 9 bases aligning to TRBD2. TRBV6-7 is an ORF for which the function is uncertain. The CDR3 contains 16 residues. V shed 2 bases, J shed 3 bases, and the junction held 8 bases outside the gene matches.

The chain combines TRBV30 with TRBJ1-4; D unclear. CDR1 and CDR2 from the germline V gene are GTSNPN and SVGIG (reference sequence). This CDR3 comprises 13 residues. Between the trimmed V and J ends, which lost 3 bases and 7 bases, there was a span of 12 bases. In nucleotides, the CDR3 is TGTGCCTGGAGACAGTCCCTGTCTGAAAAACTGTTTTTT. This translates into CAWRQSLSEKLFF.

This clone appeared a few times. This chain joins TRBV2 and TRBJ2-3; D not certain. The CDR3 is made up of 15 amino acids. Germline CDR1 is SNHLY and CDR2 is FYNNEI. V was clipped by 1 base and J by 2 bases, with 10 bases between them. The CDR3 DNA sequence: TGTGCCAGCAGTGAAGGGTTTAGCACCACAGATACGCAGTATTTT. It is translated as CASSEGFSTTDTQYF.

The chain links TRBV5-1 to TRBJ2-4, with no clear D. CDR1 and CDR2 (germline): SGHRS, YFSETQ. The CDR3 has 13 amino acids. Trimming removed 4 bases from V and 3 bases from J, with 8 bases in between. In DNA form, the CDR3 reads TGCGCCAGCAGCCAAGACAACAAAAACATTCAGTACTTC. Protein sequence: CASSQDNKNIQYF.

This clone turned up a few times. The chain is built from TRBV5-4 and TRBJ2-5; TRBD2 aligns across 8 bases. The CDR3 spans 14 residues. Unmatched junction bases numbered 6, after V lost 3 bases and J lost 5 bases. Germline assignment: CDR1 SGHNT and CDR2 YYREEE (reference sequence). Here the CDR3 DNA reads TGTGCCAGCAGCTCCGGGGGGGCCGATGAGACCCAGTACTTC. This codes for CASSSGGADETQYF.

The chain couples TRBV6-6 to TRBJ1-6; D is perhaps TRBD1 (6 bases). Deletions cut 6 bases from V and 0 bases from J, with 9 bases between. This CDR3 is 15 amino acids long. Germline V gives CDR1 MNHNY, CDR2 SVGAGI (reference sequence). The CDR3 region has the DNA TGTGCCAGCAGACTGGACAGCTCCTATAATTCACCCCTCCACTTT. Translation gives CASRLDSSYNSPLHF.

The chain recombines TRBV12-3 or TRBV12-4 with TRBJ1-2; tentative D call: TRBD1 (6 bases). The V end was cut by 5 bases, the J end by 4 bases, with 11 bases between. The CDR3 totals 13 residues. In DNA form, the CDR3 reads TGTGCCAGCAGTATTAGGACAGCCTATGGCTACACCTTC. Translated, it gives CASSIRTAYGYTF.

CDR3 loop: CASSLGAGVYEKLFF. The CDR3 coding sequence is TGTGCCAGCAGTTTAGGGGCAGGGGTCTATGAAAAACTGTTTTTT. The rearrangement links TRBV28 to TRBJ1-4, with D maybe TRBD1 (6 bases). V shed 2 bases and J shed 6 bases, with 13 bases lying between them. The germline V gene encodes CDR1 MDHEN and CDR2 SYDVKM. The CDR3 spans 15 residues.

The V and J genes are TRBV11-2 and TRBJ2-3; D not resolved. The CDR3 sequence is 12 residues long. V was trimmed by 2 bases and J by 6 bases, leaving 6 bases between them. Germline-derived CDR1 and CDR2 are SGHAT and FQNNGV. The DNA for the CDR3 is TGTGCCAGCAGCTTACAGGTGGATACGCAGTATTTT. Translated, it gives CASSLQVDTQYF.

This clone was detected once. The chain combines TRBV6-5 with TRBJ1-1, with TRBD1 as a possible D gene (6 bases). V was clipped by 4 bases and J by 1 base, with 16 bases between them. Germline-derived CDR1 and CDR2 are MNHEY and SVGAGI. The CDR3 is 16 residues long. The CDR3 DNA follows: TGTGCCAGCAGTTCCCCGGGACACTATGGGAACACTGAAGCTTTCTTT. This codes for CASSSPGHYGNTEAFF.

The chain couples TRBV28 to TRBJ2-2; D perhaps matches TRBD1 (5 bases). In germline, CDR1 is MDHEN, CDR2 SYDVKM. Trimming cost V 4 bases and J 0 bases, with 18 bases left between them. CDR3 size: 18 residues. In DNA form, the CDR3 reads TGTGCCAGCAGTTCCCAAGACAGCCACACCGCGAACACCGGGGAGCTGTTTTTT. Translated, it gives CASSSQDSHTANTGELFF.

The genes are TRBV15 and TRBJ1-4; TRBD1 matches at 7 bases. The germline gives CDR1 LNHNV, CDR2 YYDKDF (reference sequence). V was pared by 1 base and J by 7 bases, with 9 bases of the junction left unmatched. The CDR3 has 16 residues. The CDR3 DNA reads TGTGCCACCAGCAGAGGCAGGGGGGAAGCTGTTGAAAAACTGTTTTTT. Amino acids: CATSRGRGEAVEKLFF.